What follows are 17 T cell receptor beta chains derived from one specimen sequenced in a study of CD8+ T cells in alopecia areata. cDNA reverse transcribed from extracted RNA served as the sequencing template. Data came from immunoSEQ multiplex PCR; TCRdb stores just in-frame clones and leaves some out. The sample has about 110,000 clones, approximately 59% seen once; the top ten hold 20% to 25%. Sequencing input: CD8+ T cells sorted from blood. These receptor sequences come from a human donor in good health.

This chain joins TRBV4-2 and TRBJ2-7, with a tentative D call TRBD2 (5 bases). The CDR3 covers 14 residues. Trimming shortened V by 6 bases and J by 3 bases, and 15 bases separated the two germline ends. CDR1 is LGHNA and CDR2 is YNFKEQ in the germline V gene. As DNA, the CDR3 is TGTGCCAGCAGTCCATTTTTCGGGGACTACGAGCAGTACTTC. Translation: CASSPFFGDYEQYF.

The chain combines TRBV27 with TRBJ2-7; 7 bases line up with TRBD2. Germline V lookup: CDR1 MNHEY, CDR2 SMNVEV (reference sequence). The ends lost 5 bases at V and 6 bases at J; junction bases unmatched: 7. This CDR3 spans 13 amino acids. The CDR3 is CASSPGLGGEQYF. CDR3 bases: TGTGCCAGCAGTCCCGGACTAGGTGGCGAGCAGTACTTC.

This chain joins TRBV5-4 and TRBJ2-5; 9 bases map to TRBD1. Germline trimming cut 1 base from V and 5 bases from J; bases unmatched to any gene: 6. The CDR3 extends over 15 amino acids. Per the germline V gene, CDR1 is SGHNT and CDR2 is YYREEE (reference sequence). The CDR3 DNA sequence: TGTGCCAGCAGCTTGCCGGGACAGGGAAGGGAGACCCAGTACTTC. Its protein product is CASSLPGQGRETQYF.

The gene calls are TRBV7-2 and TRBJ2-7; D perhaps matches TRBD2 (6 bases). Trimming stripped 1 base from V and 6 bases from J, with 16 bases between. Germline CDR1 reads SGHTA; CDR2 reads FQGNSA. The CDR3 runs 15 residues. In DNA form, the CDR3 reads TGTGCCAGCAGCTTAGGTCTGGGAGGTGTATCCGAGCAGTACTTC. Encoded protein: CASSLGLGGVSEQYF.

V gene TRBV6-5 combines with J gene TRBJ2-5, with 8 bases lining up with TRBD1. Germline CDR1 is MNHEY and CDR2 is SVGAGI. The V gene end was trimmed by 2 bases and the J gene end by 7 bases; junction bases not matched to a gene: 9. This CDR3 has 15 residues. The CDR3 DNA sequence: TGTGCCAGCAGTTACGGAACAGGGGGTCGGAGGACCCAGTACTTC. Protein: CASSYGTGGRRTQYF.

This sequence joins TRBV5-1 and TRBJ1-1; TRBD1 matches 7 bases. With V trimmed by 4 bases and J by 0 bases, 3 bases remained unmatched. This CDR3 spans 14 amino acids. Germline V gives CDR1 SGHRS, CDR2 YFSETQ. CDR3 nucleotides: TGCGCCAGCAGCCAGGGGGATCTGAACACTGAAGCTTTCTTT. Protein sequence: CASSQGDLNTEAFF.

V is TRBV7-8 and J is TRBJ1-2; no clear D. Deletions cut 4 bases from V and 8 bases from J, with 20 bases between. This CDR3 region has 15 residues. The germline V gene encodes CDR1 SGHVS and CDR2 FQNEAQ. The CDR3 region is CASSYDIPGTGGYTF. CDR3 sequence (DNA): TGTGCCAGCAGCTACGACATCCCAGGAACGGGCGGCTACACCTTC.

The rearrangement joins TRBV27 to TRBJ2-7; 9 positions match TRBD1. Germline lookup yields CDR1 MNHEY and CDR2 SMNVEV (reference sequence). The length of the CDR3 is 14 residues. V was pared by 5 bases and J by 2 bases, with 4 bases of the junction left unmatched. The CDR3 here is CASSAGTGTYEQYF. The CDR3 DNA follows: TGTGCCAGCAGTGCCGGGACAGGGACCTACGAGCAGTACTTC.

V is TRBV13 and J is TRBJ2-7, with D unclear. The V gene lost 0 bases and the J gene lost 6 bases, with 9 bases spanning the gap. The germline V gene encodes CDR1 PRHDT and CDR2 FYEKMQ (reference sequence). The CDR3 consists of 13 residues. The chain's CDR3 is CASSLGTLGEQYF. The DNA for the CDR3 is TGTGCCAGCAGCTTAGGGACACTCGGCGAGCAGTACTTC.

Only a few counts were recorded for this clone. The J gene is TRBJ2-5, the V gene TRBV25-1; D might be TRBD1 or TRBD2, each matching 6 bases. The germline CDR1 and CDR2 sequences are MGHDK and SYGVNS. The CDR3 is 14 amino acids. V was cut by 8 bases and J by 1 base, with 14 bases left in between. The CDR3 spells CASQPGATQETQYF. For the CDR3, the DNA is TGTGCCAGCCAACCGGGGGCGACCCAAGAGACCCAGTACTTC.

This chain connects TRBV5-1 to TRBJ2-7; D perhaps matches TRBD2 (5 bases). This CDR3 is 11 amino acids long. Germline V CDR1 and CDR2: SGHRS, YFSETQ. V dropped 4 bases and J dropped 6 bases, with 8 bases sitting between them. CDR3 sequence reads: CASSPGGEQYF. CDR3 DNA: TGCGCCAGCAGCCCCGGAGGCGAGCAGTACTTC.

This clone turned up a few times. This chain connects TRBV27 to TRBJ2-1, with 8 bases fitting TRBD1. This CDR3 has 15 residues. From germline, CDR1 is MNHEY and CDR2 SMNVEV (reference sequence). With 4 bases clipped from V and 2 bases from J, the junction kept 4 bases outside the gene matches. CDR3 bases: TGTGCCAGCAGTTCCGACAGGGGCACCTACAATGAGCAGTTCTTC. Amino acids: CASSSDRGTYNEQFF.

In this sample, this clone turned up a few times. The genes are TRBV6-1 and TRBJ1-5; a weak D match, TRBD1 (6 bases). V was clipped by 2 bases and J by 0 bases, with 11 bases between them. The CDR3 loop spans 16 amino acids. Per germline, CDR1 MNHNS and CDR2 SASEGT. CDR3 residues: CASSESTGYSNQPQHF. CDR3 DNA sequence: TGTGCCAGCAGTGAATCGACAGGATATAGCAATCAGCCCCAGCATTTT.

The J gene is TRBJ1-6, the V gene TRBV6-6; 7 bases are a match to TRBD1. Germline CDR1 is MNHNY and CDR2 is SVGAGI (reference sequence). This CDR3 spans 14 amino acids. J gave up 11 bases and V 6 bases, and 10 bases lay outside the gene matches. CDR3 sequence reads: CASRPTGPSAPLHF. CDR3 bases: TGTGCCAGCAGACCGACAGGGCCATCTGCACCCCTCCACTTT.

The chain uses TRBV2 and TRBJ2-7; tentative D call: TRBD2 (5 bases). Deletions cut 7 bases from V and 4 bases from J, with 11 bases between. The CDR3 has 12 amino acids. Per the germline V gene, CDR1 is SNHLY and CDR2 is FYNNEI. CDR3 sequence (DNA): TGTGCCAGCACTCAGACTACTTACGAGCAGTACTTC. Translating it yields CASTQTTYEQYF.

V usage is TRBV29-1 and J usage is TRBJ2-1; 8 bases are a match to TRBD2. Germline assignment: CDR1 SQVTM and CDR2 ANQGSEA. Trimming took 3 bases from V and 0 from J; bases not matched to a gene: 4. The CDR3 has 15 amino acids. CDR3 residues: CSVDSGMSSYNEQFF. Written as DNA, the CDR3 is TGCAGCGTTGATAGCGGGATGAGCTCCTACAATGAGCAGTTCTTC.

This chain connects TRBV2 to TRBJ1-1, with D unresolved. This CDR3 is 14 amino acids long. CDR1 is SNHLY, CDR2 FYNNEI, per germline. V dropped 2 bases and J dropped 1 base, with 8 bases sitting between them. In DNA form, the CDR3 reads TGTGCCAGCAGTGAATGGAAGGGGAACACTGAAGCTTTCTTT. This encodes CASSEWKGNTEAFF.